This T cell receptor (beta chain) stems from a study of control samples from healthy donors and cancer patients. The protocol was immunoSEQ multiplex PCR, while the TCRdb copy is restricted to in-frame clones and leaves out a portion. The table shows approximately 76,000 clones, with 65% to 90% occurring only once. Trimming took off 1 base at V and 1 base at J, with 4 bases between the two ends. There are 13 residues in the CDR3. The sequence derives from a man in his sixties with head and neck cancer. The V and J genes are TRBV12-3 or TRBV12-4 and TRBJ1-2; the D is unclear. The sequencing input was PBMCs. In DNA form, the CDR3 reads TGTGCCAGCAGTTTAGTCGGTAACTATGGCTACACCTTC. It yields the protein CASSLVGNYGYTF.